What follows are 31 T cell receptor beta chains derived from one specimen sequenced in a study of cytomegalovirus exposure and HLA in healthy donors. The PCR ran on 60 Vbeta and 13 Jbeta primers. The repertoire was sequenced with immunoSEQ multiplex PCR; TCRdb's copy has only in-frame clones and lacks some. Seen here are about 94,000 clones, 6% to 9% observed once, and the top ten hold roughly 2%. The source material was PBMCs. The receptors stem from a man in his forties or fifties in good health and CMV-seronegative.

The chain recombines TRBV2 with TRBJ1-1, with 9 positions matching TRBD1. CDR1 SNHLY and CDR2 FYNNEI come from the germline V gene. This CDR3 comprises 15 residues. J gave up 9 bases and V 1 base, and 9 bases lay outside the gene matches. The CDR3 loop is CASSEDGQGWEKAFF. DNA of the CDR3: TGTGCCAGCAGTGAAGACGGACAGGGGTGGGAGAAAGCTTTCTTT. Variable domain in full (rest from reference TRBV2 and TRBJ1-1): EPEVTQTPSHQVTQMGQEVILRCVPISNHLYFYWYRQILGQKVEFLVSFYNNEISEKSEIFDDQFSVERPDGSNFTLKIRSTKLEDSAMYFCASSEDGQGWEKAFFGQGTRLTVV.

The genes are TRBV28 and TRBJ2-3; the D is unclear. Deletions cut 3 bases from V and 2 bases from J, with 12 bases between. Per germline, CDR1 MDHEN and CDR2 SYDVKM. The CDR3 has 15 residues. CDR3 nucleotide sequence: TGTGCCAGCAGTTTCGAGCGTCAGAACACAGATACGCAGTATTTT. Its protein product is CASSFERQNTDTQYF.

This clone turned up a few times. J is TRBJ2-1 and V is TRBV15; TRBD2 aligns across 10 bases. The ends lost 5 bases at V and 5 bases at J; junction bases unmatched: 6. Germline CDR1 is LNHNV and CDR2 is YYDKDF (reference sequence). The length of the CDR3 is 15 residues. DNA of the CDR3: TGTGCCACCAGCGATGAGCGGGAGGGCCACAATGAGCAGTTCTTC. Translating gives CATSDEREGHNEQFF. The full variable domain, in which reference TRBV15 and TRBJ2-1 provide the parts outside the CDR3, is DAMVIQNPRYQVTQFGKPVTLSCSQTLNHNVMYWYQQKSSQAPKLLFHYYDKDFNNEADTPDNFQSRRPNTSFCFLDIRSPGLGDTAMYLCATSDEREGHNEQFFGPGTRLTVL.

The rearrangement links TRBV27 to TRBJ1-1, with 7 bases that match TRBD1. The CDR3 has 13 amino acids. J was trimmed by 3 bases and V by 9 bases; bases with no gene match: 7. Germline values: CDR1 MNHEY, CDR2 SMNVEV (reference sequence). CDR3 coding DNA: TGTGCCAGAAGTGAGGGGGCGCACACTGAAGCTTTCTTT. The encoded protein is CARSEGAHTEAFF.

This chain links TRBV2 with TRBJ2-7; 9 bases match TRBD1. The V and J ends lost 7 bases and 1 base, in that order; junction bases with no gene match: 5. Germline V gene data show CDR1 as SNHLY and CDR2 as FYNNEI. There are 14 residues in the CDR3. CDR3 DNA: TGTGCCAGCAAGGACGGGACAGGGTCCTACGAGCAGTACTTC. It specifies CASKDGTGSYEQYF.

The rearrangement uses TRBV7-6 and TRBJ2-1; D possibly corresponds to TRBD2 (6 bases). The germline CDR1 and CDR2 sequences are SGHVS and FNYEAQ. V lost 4 bases and J lost 3, with 13 bases in between. CDR3 length: 15 residues. CDR3 in DNA: TGTGCCAGCAGCTCGGGGATAGCGGACTACAATGAGCAGTTCTTC. It is translated as CASSSGIADYNEQFF.

The sample holds a few counts of this clone. V is TRBV4-1 and J is TRBJ2-7; TRBD2 agrees at 14 bases. The CDR3 has 17 residues. Germline assignment: CDR1 MGHRA and CDR2 YSYEKL. V was clipped by 1 base and J by 6 bases; unmatched bases: 8. The CDR3 sequence: CASSQGLGTSGSFEQYF. DNA of the CDR3: TGCGCCAGCAGCCAAGGTCTCGGGACTAGCGGGAGCTTCGAGCAGTACTTC.

The J gene is TRBJ1-4, the V gene TRBV7-8, with 7 positions matching TRBD1. This CDR3 is built from 15 residues. Germline V gene sequence: CDR1 SGHVS, CDR2 FQNEAQ. Trimming took 5 bases from V and 4 from J; bases not matched to a gene: 7. The CDR3 DNA reads as TGTGCCAGCAGCATAGGGGACAGCCTTAATGAAAAACTGTTTTTT. As protein: CASSIGDSLNEKLFF. The whole variable domain, filled in from reference TRBV7-8 and TRBJ1-4, reads GAGVSQSPRYKVAKRGQDVALRCDPISGHVSLFWYQQALGQGPEFLTYFQNEAQLDKSGLPSDRFFAERPEGSVSTLKIQRTQQEDSAVYLCASSIGDSLNEKLFFGSGTQLSVL.

The V and J genes are TRBV25-1 and TRBJ2-7, with a possible D match to TRBD1 (6 bases). V was shortened by 5 bases and J by 5 bases, with 19 bases between the two germline ends. Germline V CDR1 and CDR2: MGHDK, SYGVNS. The CDR3 runs 15 residues. CDR3 coding DNA: TGTGCCAGCAGTTTCCCAGGGGAGTCGTATGACGAGCAGTACTTC. Its protein is CASSFPGESYDEQYF.

There are a few counts of this clone. The rearrangement joins TRBV7-9 to TRBJ2-2; TRBD2 might be the D (6 bases). The CDR3 sequence is 13 residues long. Germline V lookup: CDR1 SEHNR, CDR2 FQNEAQ (reference sequence). Trimming stripped 5 bases from V and 4 bases from J, with 8 bases between. The chain's CDR3 is CASSAGGTGELFF. In DNA, the CDR3 is TGTGCCAGCAGCGCCGGGGGCACCGGGGAGCTGTTTTTT.

There are a few counts of this clone. V gene TRBV18 combines with J gene TRBJ2-2; possibly TRBD2 for D (5 bases). Germline loops: CDR1 KGHSH, CDR2 LQKENI. CDR3 length equals 16 residues. The V end was cut by 2 bases, the J end by 0 bases, with 10 bases between. The CDR3 here is CASSPVNGANTGELFF. The CDR3 DNA sequence: TGTGCCAGCTCACCAGTGAACGGGGCGAACACCGGGGAGCTGTTTTTT.

The table lists this clone with a few counts. V usage is TRBV19 and J usage is TRBJ2-2; tentative D call: TRBD2 (6 bases). Looked up from germline, CDR1 is LNHDA and CDR2 is SQIVND (reference sequence). The CDR3 consists of 16 residues. Trimming removed 3 bases at V and 3 bases at J, with 14 bases between. CDR3 bases: TGTGCCAGTAGTATGATGCGGGGCTACGACACCGGGGAGCTGTTTTTT. Translation gives CASSMMRGYDTGELFF.

This clone was seen more than once but under ten times. The chain is built from TRBV6-1 and TRBJ1-2, with D maybe TRBD1 (6 bases). This CDR3 has 14 amino acids. From germline, CDR1 is MNHNS and CDR2 SASEGT. V was clipped by 3 bases and J by 2 bases, with 10 bases between them. The CDR3 nucleotides are TGTGCCAGCAGTGATGCCGGGACAAACTATGGCTACACCTTC. Protein product: CASSDAGTNYGYTF.

The rearrangement uses TRBV9 and TRBJ1-1; the D gene is possibly TRBD1 (6 bases). Germline CDR1 is SGDLS and CDR2 is YYNGEE. The CDR3 length is 13 residues. Trimming removed 4 bases from V and 4 bases from J, with 11 bases in between. The CDR3 here is CASSRTVFTEAFF. CDR3 bases: TGTGCCAGCAGCCGGACAGTCTTCACTGAAGCTTTCTTT.

The chain's CDR3 is CSVLLSLTDTQYF. CDR3 DNA sequence: TGCAGCGTCCTACTATCTTTGACAGATACGCAGTATTTT. J is TRBJ2-3 and V is TRBV29-1; D is unresolved. CDR1 is SQVTM, CDR2 ANQGSEA, per germline. V lost 6 bases and J lost 3, with 13 bases in between. This CDR3 contains 13 residues.

This clone was detected only a few times. The J gene is TRBJ2-1, the V gene TRBV4-3; TRBD2 matches 7 bases. CDR1 and CDR2 from the germline V gene are LGHNA and YSLEER. The length of the CDR3 is 17 residues. The V and J ends lost 0 bases and 4 bases, in that order; junction bases with no gene match: 9. CDR3 region: CASSQDWPLAEYNEQFF. CDR3 DNA: TGCGCCAGCAGCCAAGACTGGCCGCTAGCGGAATACAATGAGCAGTTCTTC.

This clone was detected a few times. The chain joins TRBV5-1 to TRBJ2-7; TRBD1 is a possible D gene (5 bases). The V end lost 4 bases, the J end lost 2 bases, and 16 bases lay between the germline ends. Germline V lookup: CDR1 SGHRS, CDR2 YFSETQ. The CDR3 spans 15 residues. This chain's CDR3 is CASSEDMVPTYEQYF. CDR3 bases: TGCGCCAGCAGCGAGGACATGGTCCCGACCTACGAGCAGTACTTC.

The chain links TRBV6-1 to TRBJ1-6, with 7 positions matching TRBD1. Germline CDR1 and CDR2: MNHNS and SASEGT. V was pared by 11 bases and J by 10 bases, with 14 bases of the junction left unmatched. CDR3 length: 14 residues. The CDR3 protein is CAGSYRGRRSPLHF. DNA of the CDR3: TGTGCCGGTTCTTACAGGGGTCGACGCTCACCCCTCCACTTT.

The V and J genes are TRBV7-6 and TRBJ2-5, with no clear D. The V gene's germline CDR1 is SGHVS and CDR2 FNYEAQ. V was trimmed by 0 bases and J by 2 bases, leaving 7 bases between them. CDR3 size: 14 residues. CDR3 in amino acids: CASSLAQKQETQYF. As DNA, the CDR3 is TGTGCCAGCAGCTTAGCCCAAAAACAAGAGACCCAGTACTTC.

This chain links TRBV11-2 with TRBJ2-1, with 7 bases lining up with TRBD2. The CDR3 contains 16 residues. The germline gives CDR1 SGHAT, CDR2 FQNNGV. With V trimmed by 4 bases and J by 6 bases, 12 bases remained unmatched. For the CDR3, the DNA is TGTGCCAGCAGCTCATCCCCCGCGGGAGTGGGCAATGAGCAGTTCTTC. Encoded protein: CASSSSPAGVGNEQFF.

This clone was seen a handful of times. The rearrangement joins TRBV5-1 to TRBJ2-5; D might be TRBD2 (6 bases). The germline V gene has CDR1 SGHRS and CDR2 YFSETQ. This CDR3 is 14 amino acids long. The ends were cut back, 2 bases at V and 2 bases at J, with 10 bases in the middle. CDR3 loop: CASSFTGGQETQYF. CDR3 nucleotides: TGCGCCAGCAGCTTCACCGGGGGTCAAGAGACCCAGTACTTC.

This clone has just a few counts. The chain combines TRBV30 with TRBJ1-2; 9 nucleotides match TRBD1. The CDR3 is 13 residues long. V dropped 1 base and J dropped 3; count of bases not matched to a gene: 0. Germline values: CDR1 GTSNPN, CDR2 SVGIG (reference sequence). The CDR3 coding sequence is TGTGCCTGGAGTGGGACAGGGGACTATGGCTACACCTTC. It encodes CAWSGTGDYGYTF.

The rearrangement links TRBV5-4 to TRBJ1-2; D not certain. Germline V gene sequence: CDR1 SGHNT, CDR2 YYREEE (reference sequence). The CDR3 loop spans 11 amino acids. Trimming removed 0 bases at V and 7 bases at J, with 4 bases between. CDR3 region: CASSLAGGYTF. The DNA of the CDR3 is TGTGCCAGCAGCTTGGCCGGTGGCTACACCTTC.

This clone has a handful of counts. This chain uses TRBV2 with TRBJ1-1; D remains unclear. CDR3 length: 13 residues. CDR1 is SNHLY, CDR2 FYNNEI, per germline. V was cut by 7 bases and J by 3 bases, with 12 bases left in between. This chain's CDR3 is CASNAATYTEAFF. CDR3 DNA sequence: TGTGCCAGCAACGCGGCCACCTACACTGAAGCTTTCTTT.

This clone was detected only a few times. This chain links TRBV27 with TRBJ2-7; maybe TRBD2 (5 bases). Germline CDR1 and CDR2: MNHEY and SMNVEV (reference sequence). Trimming took 6 bases from V and 2 from J, leaving 11 bases between them. The length of the CDR3 is 13 residues. The DNA for the CDR3 is TGTGCCAGCAGCTCTACTAGGACCTACGAGCAGTACTTC. This translates into CASSSTRTYEQYF.

Only a few counts were recorded for this clone. V gene TRBV18 combines with J gene TRBJ2-7, with TRBD1 matching over 7 bases. Germline values: CDR1 KGHSH, CDR2 LQKENI. V lost 5 bases to trimming and J lost 4 bases; unmatched junction nucleotides: 8. This CDR3 region has 14 residues. The chain's CDR3 is CASSAPQGIYEQYF. The CDR3 DNA sequence: TGTGCCAGCTCAGCTCCACAGGGGATATACGAGCAGTACTTC.

This clone was counted between two and nine times. V gene TRBV25-1 combines with J gene TRBJ1-4, with D possibly being TRBD1 (5 bases). This CDR3 comprises 16 residues. Trimming removed 3 bases at V and 8 bases at J, with 19 bases between. In germline, CDR1 is MGHDK, CDR2 SYGVNS. The CDR3 sequence is CASSDDPRGFREKLFF. The CDR3 DNA is TGTGCCAGCAGTGATGATCCTCGGGGGTTCAGAGAAAAACTGTTTTTT.

V usage is TRBV19 and J usage is TRBJ1-2; 11 bases line up with TRBD1. Germline lookup yields CDR1 LNHDA and CDR2 SQIVND (reference sequence). V was pared by 5 bases and J by 2 bases, with 4 bases of the junction left unmatched. The CDR3 length is 15 residues. The DNA of the CDR3 is TGTGCCAGTAGTGGGCGGACAGGGGGCAACTATGGCTACACCTTC. The encoded protein is CASSGRTGGNYGYTF.

This clone was seen a few times. This chain connects TRBV30 to TRBJ1-2, with TRBD1 matching over 9 bases. The CDR3 sequence is 16 residues long. Trimming at V came to 3 bases and at J to 5 bases, leaving 13 bases not matched to a gene. Looked up from germline, CDR1 is GTSNPN and CDR2 is SVGIG (reference sequence). CDR3 protein: CAWRFFTGGWGYGYTF. The CDR3 DNA is TGTGCCTGGAGGTTCTTTACAGGGGGCTGGGGGTATGGCTACACCTTC.

A few counts support this clone. The chain couples TRBV19 to TRBJ1-4; D remains unclear. There are 16 residues in the CDR3. In germline, CDR1 is LNHDA, CDR2 SQIVND (reference sequence). Trimming took off 5 bases at V and 2 bases at J, with 15 bases between the two ends. CDR3 coding DNA: TGTGCCAGTAGTGACCCCCGCGGGAACACTAATGAAAAACTGTTTTTT. This codes for CASSDPRGNTNEKLFF.

The CDR3 region has the DNA TGTGCCAGCGGCTTGGGGGGGACAAACAATGAGCAGTTCTTC. Protein sequence: CASGLGGTNNEQFF. The chain employs TRBV6-6 and TRBJ2-1, with a possible D match to TRBD2 (7 bases). V lost 8 bases to trimming and J lost 5 bases, with 16 bases between them. This CDR3 spans 14 amino acids. The V gene's germline CDR1 is MNHNY and CDR2 SVGAGI (reference sequence).